Detailed here is one T cell receptor beta chain. The antigen it recognizes is unknown. The record has no base qualities; no much larger clone is one base away. These data belong to a study of blood T cell repertoires in COVID-19 (dated by TCRdb to 2020 to 2022). Notes on the research overall: Samples covering the acute and convalescent phases of COVID-19 were provided by collaborators in the United States, Italy and Spain. The prospective study material was composed of cDNA or gDNA derived from T cells, B-cell-depleted T cells, or PBMCs. Deeply sampled blood TCRbeta repertoires from subjects exposed to, actively infected with, or recovered from COVID-19 were included in the dataset. The repertoires were released in a freely available public database meant as a resource for research on the immune response to SARS-CoV-2. The samples were drawn from two sources: the first 160 participants of the ongoing ImmuneRACE study, and 1,254 subjects contributed by 6 global collaborators. Sample metadata almost always included a de-identified subject ID, COVID-19 status, age in years and sex. HLA class I and class II types, where available, came from metadata supplied by the sample provider rather than from assay-based typing.

The junction shows trimming of 5 bases on V and 7 bases on J, plus 5 bases between the germline ends. The CDR3 has 9 amino acids, counting the end cysteine and phenylalanine. Only the CDR3 region is kept as DNA, spanning 27 bases read in frame from base 1. Taken from the germline V gene, the CDR1 and CDR2 loops are SQVTM and ANQGSEA. A second Seattle source provided samples from volunteer blood donors who had recovered from COVID-19. Whole blood was collected in K2EDTA tubes by collaborating institutions according to the institutions' own protocols. For TCRbeta analysis, collaborators shipped samples in one of three forms: frozen whole blood, isolated PBMCs, or DNA extracted from either of those sample types. Overall study outcomes, separate from this receptor: The amount of clinical and demographic metadata varied by source and participant and was provided uncurated.

TCRbeta CDR3 regions were amplified from genomic DNA by means of the immunoSEQ Assay, a bias-controlled multiplex PCR. On the authors' methods: The number of nucleated cells in each sample was estimated by amplification of reference gene primers within the assay. Sequence reads were collapsed and filtered to measure the absolute abundance of every unique TCRbeta CDR3 rearrangement. For each sample, productive Simpson clonality was calculated by taking the square root of Simpson's diversity index across productive rearrangements. TCRdb carries this immuneACCESS record with in-frame sequences only. Its versions omit some clonotypes, under half of them owing to an unresolved V gene in the studies checked, with the rest unexplained. The DNA gave D and trimming, while V, J and clone size come from that table. The sample has roughly 140,000 clones on record, 75% to 85% of them singletons. The ten largest clonotypes hold 3% to 4.5% of the sample.

The source is a man between 65 and 85 years old who had recovered from COVID-19. Sample: peripheral blood. Recombination joined TRBV29-1 with TRBJ1-2, with the D segment identity uncertain. CDR3 protein: CSVLAGYTF. The sequenced DNA is TGCAGCGTTTTGGCTGGCTACACCTTC. Supplemented by the reference TRBV29-1 and TRBJ1-2 proteins around the CDR3, the complete variable domain is SAVISQKPSRDICQRGTSLTIQCQVDSQVTMMFWYRQQPGQSLTLIATANQGSEATYESGFVIDKFPISRPNLTFSTLTVSNMSPEDSSIYLCSVLAGYTFGSGTRLTVV.